This TCR beta chain derives from a study of neurological immune-mediated disorders. Broader study findings: Because no CDR3 amino acid sequences were shared across subjects by expanded clones, private repertoires were suggested in all groups.

Indicated time point: longitudinal time-point 3. Unsorted libraries were derived from 2 million PBMCs stored at -80 C. Via MiXCR, TCRdb re-called the 5' RACE reads, giving one row per CDR3 protein. Counted here are approximately 84,000 distinct CDR3 sequences, about 4.3% occurring once; the ten biggest clones make up 5.7%. The V segment lost 4 bases and the J segment 4 bases; nucleotides outside the gene matches: 7. This CDR3 is 14 amino acids long. Looked up from germline, CDR1 is SGHRS and CDR2 is YFSETQ. This clonotype was detected ten times or more. Its specificity is unknown. Sequences were obtained from PBMCs. The receptor was derived from a woman aged 60-70 years with multiple sclerosis. The chain is built from TRBV5-1 and TRBJ1-1; 7 nucleotides line up with TRBD1. CDR3 coding DNA: TGCGCCAGCAGCCGACCGGGGACAGTCACTGAAGCTTTCTTT. Protein: CASSRPGTVTEAFF.